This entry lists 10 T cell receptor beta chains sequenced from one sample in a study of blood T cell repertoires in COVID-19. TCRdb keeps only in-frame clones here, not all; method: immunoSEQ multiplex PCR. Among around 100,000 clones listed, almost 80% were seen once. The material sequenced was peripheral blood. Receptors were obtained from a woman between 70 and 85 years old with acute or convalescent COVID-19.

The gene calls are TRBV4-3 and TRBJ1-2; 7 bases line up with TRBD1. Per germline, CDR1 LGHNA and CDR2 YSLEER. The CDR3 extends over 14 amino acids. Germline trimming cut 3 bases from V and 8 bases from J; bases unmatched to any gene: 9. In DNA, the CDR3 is TGCGCCAGCAGCCATGAAAGGGGGCAACGGGGCTACACCTTC. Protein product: CASSHERGQRGYTF.

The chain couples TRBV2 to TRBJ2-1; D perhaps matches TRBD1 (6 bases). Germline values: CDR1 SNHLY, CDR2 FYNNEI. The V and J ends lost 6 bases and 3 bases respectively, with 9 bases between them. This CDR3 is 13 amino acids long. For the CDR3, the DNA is TGTGCCAGCAGGGGGGACATCTACAATGAGCAGTTCTTC. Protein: CASRGDIYNEQFF.

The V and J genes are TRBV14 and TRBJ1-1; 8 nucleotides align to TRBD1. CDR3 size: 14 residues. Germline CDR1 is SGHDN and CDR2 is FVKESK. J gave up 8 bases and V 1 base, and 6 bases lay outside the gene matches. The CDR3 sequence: CASSQVLTGGEAFF. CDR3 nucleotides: TGTGCCAGCAGCCAAGTCCTAACAGGGGGGGAAGCTTTCTTT.

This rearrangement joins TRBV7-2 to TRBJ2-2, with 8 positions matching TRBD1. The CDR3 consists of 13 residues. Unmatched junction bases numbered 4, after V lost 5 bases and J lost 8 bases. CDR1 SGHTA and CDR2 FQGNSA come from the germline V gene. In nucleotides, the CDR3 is TGTGCCAGCAGCCTCCGGGACAGGGGGGAGCTGTTTTTT. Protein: CASSLRDRGELFF.

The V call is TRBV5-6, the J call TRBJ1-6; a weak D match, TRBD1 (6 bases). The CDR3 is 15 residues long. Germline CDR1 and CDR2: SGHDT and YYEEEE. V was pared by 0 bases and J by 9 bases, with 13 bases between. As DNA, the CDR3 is TGTGCCAGCAGCTTGGTCGTCAGGGGTGCTTCACCCCTCCACTTT. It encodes CASSLVVRGASPLHF.

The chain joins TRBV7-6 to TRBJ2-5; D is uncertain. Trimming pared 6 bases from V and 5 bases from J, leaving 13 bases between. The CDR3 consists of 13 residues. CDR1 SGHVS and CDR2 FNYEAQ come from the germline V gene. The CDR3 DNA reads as TGTGCCAGCAGTAGCACTGGGTTGGAGACCCAGTACTTC. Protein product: CASSSTGLETQYF.

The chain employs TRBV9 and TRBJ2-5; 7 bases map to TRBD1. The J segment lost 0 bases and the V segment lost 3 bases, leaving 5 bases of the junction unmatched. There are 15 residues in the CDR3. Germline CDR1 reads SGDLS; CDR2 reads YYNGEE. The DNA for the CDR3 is TGTGCCAGCAGCGCACAGGGGACGGACCAAGAGACCCAGTACTTC. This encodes CASSAQGTDQETQYF.

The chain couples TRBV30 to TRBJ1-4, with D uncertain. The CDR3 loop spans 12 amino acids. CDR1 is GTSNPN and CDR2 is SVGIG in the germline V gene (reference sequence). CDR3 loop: CAGRAINEKLFF. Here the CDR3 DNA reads TGTGCGGGGAGAGCGATCAATGAAAAACTGTTTTTT.

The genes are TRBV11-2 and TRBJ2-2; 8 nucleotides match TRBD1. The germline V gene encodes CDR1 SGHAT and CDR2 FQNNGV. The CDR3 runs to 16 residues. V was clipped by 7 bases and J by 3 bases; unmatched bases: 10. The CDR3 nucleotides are TGTGCCAGCATTCCGGGACAGGAGCCGTACACCGGGGAGCTGTTTTTT. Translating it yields CASIPGQEPYTGELFF.

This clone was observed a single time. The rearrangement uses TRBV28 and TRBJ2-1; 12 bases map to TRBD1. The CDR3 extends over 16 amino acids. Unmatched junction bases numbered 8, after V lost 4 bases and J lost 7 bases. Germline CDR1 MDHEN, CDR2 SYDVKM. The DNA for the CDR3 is TGTGCCAGCAGTTCCGGGACAGGGGGCGCGAGAAATGAGCAGTTCTTC. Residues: CASSSGTGGARNEQFF. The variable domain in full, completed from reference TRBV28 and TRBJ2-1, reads DVKVTQSSRYLVKRTGEKVFLECVQDMDHENMFWYRQDPGLGLRLIYFSYDVKMKEKGDIPEGYSVSREKKERFSLILESASTNQTSMYLCASSSGTGGARNEQFFGPGTRLTVL.